Following are 27 T cell receptor beta chains from one sample sequenced in a study of long-term antiretroviral therapy in people with HIV (dated by TCRdb to the early 2020s). The immunoSEQ hsTCRB v3.0 assay was used at survey level resolution to sequence the TRB variable region. Imported from immuneACCESS, the table was reduced by TCRdb to in-frame sequences with V and J called. These copies leave out some clones; in studies compared against another copy, an unresolved V gene accounts for under half, and the cause of the remainder is not known. In all, the sample holds some 30,000 clones, and less than 90% of those were seen once. Approximately 0.99% of the sample comes from the top ten. Sequenced here: unsorted PBMCs, sampled 2 years after starting antiretroviral therapy. All receptors derive from a man aged 50 to 60 with HIV.

This clone occurred once. V and J are TRBV15 and TRBJ1-5, with 8 bases aligning to TRBD1. J gave up 2 bases and V 5 bases, and 17 bases lay outside the gene matches. The CDR3 extends over 19 amino acids. Germline V lookup: CDR1 LNHNV, CDR2 YYDKDF (reference sequence). The CDR3 sequence is CATSWGRDRGVIGNQPQHF. CDR3 bases: TGTGCCACCAGCTGGGGGCGAGACAGGGGTGTCATTGGCAATCAGCCCCAGCATTTT.

The chain carries TRBV7-2 and TRBJ2-7; TRBD2 agrees at 13 bases. The V segment lost 5 bases and the J segment 2 bases; nucleotides outside the gene matches: 15. In germline, CDR1 is SGHTA, CDR2 FQGNSA. This CDR3 comprises 19 residues. CDR3 nucleotide sequence: TGTGCCAGCAGCAAACTAGCACCTCTACTAGCGGGGGGGCCCTACGAGCAGTACTTC. Its protein product is CASSKLAPLLAGGPYEQYF.

The chain couples TRBV9 to TRBJ1-4, with D perhaps TRBD1 (5 bases). Germline loops: CDR1 SGDLS, CDR2 YYNGEE. V was shortened by 3 bases and J by 2 bases, with 14 bases between the two germline ends. The CDR3 consists of 16 residues. CDR3 DNA sequence: TGTGCCAGCAGCGCCGGGGGGAGCTCGACTAATGAAAAACTGTTTTTT. Its protein product is CASSAGGSSTNEKLFF.

This chain links TRBV7-2 with TRBJ2-1; no firm D call. The germline V gene has CDR1 SGHTA and CDR2 FQGNSA. Trimming left V 4 bases short and J 2 bases short, with 6 bases between. The CDR3 has 13 amino acids. In DNA, the CDR3 is TGTGCCAGCAGCTGGGTCCCCTACAATGAGCAGTTCTTC. Protein sequence: CASSWVPYNEQFF.

This chain joins TRBV27 and TRBJ1-5, with D possibly TRBD1 on 6 matching bases. V lost 4 bases, J lost 5 bases, and 18 bases lay in between. The CDR3 sequence is 16 residues long. CDR1 MNHEY and CDR2 SMNVEV come from the germline V gene (reference sequence). DNA for the CDR3: TGTGCCAGCAGTTCCCTTAGGGGGGGCGCGCATCAGCCCCAGCATTTT. Amino acid sequence: CASSSLRGGAHQPQHF.

The V and J genes are TRBV5-1 and TRBJ2-7; D gene unclear. The CDR3 is made up of 14 amino acids. The germline V and J ends were trimmed by 0 bases and 0 bases, with 7 bases remaining between them. Germline CDR1 is SGHRS and CDR2 is YFSETQ. CDR3: CASSLEGSSYEQYF. CDR3 DNA sequence: TGCGCCAGCAGCTTGGAGGGTAGCTCCTACGAGCAGTACTTC. Complete variable domain (other parts from reference TRBV5-1 and TRBJ2-7): KAGVTQTPRYLIKTRGQQVTLSCSPISGHRSVSWYQQTPGQGLQFLFEYFSETQRNKGNFPGRFSGRQFSNSRSEMNVSTLELGDSALYLCASSLEGSSYEQYFGPGTRLTVT.

This rearrangement joins TRBV28 to TRBJ1-2, with 9 bases lining up with TRBD1. This CDR3 is 15 amino acids long. Germline CDR1 MDHEN, CDR2 SYDVKM. V lost 7 bases to trimming and J lost 5 bases; unmatched junction nucleotides: 11. The CDR3: CASISYTGGAYGYTF. CDR3 DNA: TGTGCCAGCATCTCTTACACAGGGGGCGCATATGGCTACACCTTC.

The DNA for the CDR3 is TGCGCCAGCAGCCAAGATAGATCCAGTCATAGCAATCAGCCCCAGCATTTT. It encodes CASSQDRSSHSNQPQHF. The chain couples TRBV4-3 to TRBJ1-5; D gene uncertain. Germline V lookup: CDR1 LGHNA, CDR2 YSLEER. This CDR3 comprises 17 residues. The ends were cut back, 0 bases at V and 0 bases at J, with 12 bases in the middle.

V and J are TRBV9 and TRBJ2-5; 9 bases are shared with TRBD1. There are 18 residues in the CDR3. The V and J ends lost 4 bases and 5 bases, in that order; junction bases with no gene match: 18. In germline, CDR1 is SGDLS, CDR2 YYNGEE. The DNA of the CDR3 is TGTGCCAGCAGCCCCCTGGGTGGGACAGGGAGTTTAGGGGAGACCCAGTACTTC. Translation gives CASSPLGGTGSLGETQYF.

The chain employs TRBV28 and TRBJ1-2, with D maybe TRBD1 (5 bases). The V gene lost 4 bases and the J gene lost 4 bases, with 13 bases spanning the gap. CDR1 is MDHEN, CDR2 SYDVKM, per germline. This CDR3 has 14 residues. The CDR3 DNA is TGTGCCAGCAGTTCCATGACAGATCTCTATGGCTACACCTTC. Protein: CASSSMTDLYGYTF.

This chain links TRBV7-2 with TRBJ2-4; D remains unclear. Germline CDR1 and CDR2: SGHTA and FQGNSA. Trimming shortened V by 1 base and J by 1 base, and 14 bases separated the two germline ends. This CDR3 comprises 17 residues. CDR3 DNA sequence: TGTGCCAGCAGCTTAGTTCATGGGGTAGAGGCCAAAAACATTCAGTACTTC. Its translation is CASSLVHGVEAKNIQYF.

The V call is TRBV9, the J call TRBJ2-3, with 14 bases fitting TRBD2. In germline, CDR1 is SGDLS, CDR2 YYNGEE. The ends lost 0 bases at V and 1 base at J; junction bases unmatched: 4. This CDR3 is built from 18 residues. The CDR3 spells CASSVGLAGGRGTDTQYF. CDR3 in DNA: TGTGCCAGCAGCGTAGGACTAGCGGGGGGGCGGGGCACAGATACGCAGTATTTT.

The chain couples TRBV11-2 to TRBJ2-7; no reliable D call. The germline V gene has CDR1 SGHAT and CDR2 FQNNGV. Trimming pared 0 bases from V and 2 bases from J, leaving 5 bases between. The CDR3 loop spans 13 amino acids. CDR3 in amino acids: CASSLDTPYEQYF. CDR3 nucleotides: TGTGCCAGCAGCTTAGACACCCCCTACGAGCAGTACTTC.

The gene calls are TRBV25-1 and TRBJ1-1; no reliable D call. Germline V lookup: CDR1 MGHDK, CDR2 SYGVNS. This CDR3 spans 13 amino acids. V lost 6 bases, J lost 8 bases, and 16 bases lay in between. The CDR3 DNA is TGTGCCAGCAGGGCCGGCGTATCATTGGAAGCTTTCTTT. This sequence encodes CASRAGVSLEAFF. Combining the CDR3 with reference TRBV25-1 and TRBJ1-1 gives the whole variable domain EADIYQTPRYLVIGTGKKITLECSQTMGHDKMYWYQQDPGMELHLIHYSYGVNSTEKGDLSSESTVSRIRTEHFPLTLESARPSHTSQYLCASRAGVSLEAFFGQGTRLTVV.

This clone was counted between two and nine times. CDR3 sequence reads: CAGGDSHYEQYF. In nucleotides, the CDR3 is TGTGCCGGAGGAGACTCCCACTACGAGCAGTACTTC. J is TRBJ2-7 and V is TRBV6-1; tentative D call: TRBD2 (5 bases). Germline values: CDR1 MNHNS, CDR2 SASEGT. V lost 11 bases to trimming and J lost 3 bases, with 14 bases between them. The CDR3 length is 12 residues.

V gene TRBV5-4 combines with J gene TRBJ2-6, with D possibly being TRBD1 (5 bases). Trimming stripped 0 bases from V and 0 bases from J, with 10 bases between. There are 17 residues in the CDR3. Germline V gene data show CDR1 as SGHNT and CDR2 as YYREEE (reference sequence). The CDR3 bases are TGTGCCAGCAGCTTGGGACAGTCCTACTCTGGGGCCAACGTCCTGACTTTC. It codes for CASSLGQSYSGANVLTF. The full variable domain, with the rest looked up from reference TRBV5-4 and TRBJ2-6, is ETGVTQSPTHLIKTRGQQVTLRCSSQSGHNTVSWYQQALGQGPQFIFQYYREEENGRGNFPPRFSGLQFPNYSSELNVNALELDDSALYLCASSLGQSYSGANVLTFGAGSRLTVL.

This clone came up once. The chain uses TRBV11-2 and TRBJ2-7, with D unresolved. This CDR3 spans 16 amino acids. The germline gives CDR1 SGHAT, CDR2 FQNNGV. Trimming removed 6 bases at V and 0 bases at J, with 18 bases between. CDR3 protein: CASRRPVSPSSYEQYF. CDR3 sequence (DNA): TGTGCCAGCAGACGGCCCGTGAGCCCTAGCTCCTACGAGCAGTACTTC.

This rearrangement joins TRBV7-2 to TRBJ1-1, with D unclear. With 1 base removed from V and 5 bases from J, the gap between germline ends came to 5 bases. The CDR3 has 12 amino acids. From germline, CDR1 is SGHTA and CDR2 FQGNSA. Here the CDR3 reads CASSLGRTEAFF. Written as DNA, the CDR3 is TGTGCCAGCAGCTTAGGTAGGACTGAAGCTTTCTTT.

The J gene is TRBJ2-1, the V gene TRBV10-2; the match to TRBD2 covers 11 bases. The CDR3 covers 13 residues. J gave up 8 bases and V 6 bases, and 3 bases lay outside the gene matches. Germline-derived CDR1 and CDR2 are WSHSY and SAAADI. The CDR3: CASRTSGSYEQFF. As DNA, the CDR3 is TGCGCCAGCAGAACTAGCGGGAGTTATGAGCAGTTCTTC.

The chain uses TRBV27 and TRBJ2-5; TRBD1 matches 11 bases. V dropped 5 bases and J dropped 5; count of bases not matched to a gene: 19. CDR3 length equals 19 residues. Germline-derived CDR1 and CDR2 are MNHEY and SMNVEV (reference sequence). In DNA form, the CDR3 reads TGTGCCAGCAGTCCCACTGTGGACAGGGGGCAAGAAGGGTGGGAGACCCAGTACTTC. This codes for CASSPTVDRGQEGWETQYF.

The chain has TRBV19 and TRBJ2-5, with 10 bases lining up with TRBD2. The CDR3 has 17 residues. J was trimmed by 0 bases and V by 6 bases; bases with no gene match: 10. Germline assignment: CDR1 LNHDA and CDR2 SQIVND (reference sequence). The chain's CDR3 is CASRSGRALSHQETQYF. Written as DNA, the CDR3 is TGTGCCAGTAGGAGCGGGAGGGCCCTTTCCCACCAAGAGACCCAGTACTTC.

The chain has TRBV14 and TRBJ2-7, with a tentative D call TRBD2 (6 bases). The CDR3 has 13 residues. The germline CDR1 and CDR2 sequences are SGHDN and FVKESK. Deletions cut 3 bases from V and 2 bases from J, with 8 bases between. CDR3 region: CASSQGGPYEQYF. DNA of the CDR3: TGTGCCAGCAGCCAGGGGGGTCCCTACGAGCAGTACTTC.

The chain recombines TRBV11-3 with TRBJ1-1; no clear D. Germline CDR1 and CDR2: SGHNT and YENEEA. This CDR3 region has 16 residues. V dropped 0 bases and J dropped 0 bases, with 11 bases sitting between them. CDR3 in DNA: TGTGCCAGCAGCTTAGATTACGGGCGGCTGAACACTGAAGCTTTCTTT. Protein: CASSLDYGRLNTEAFF.

The V call is TRBV4-3, the J call TRBJ1-1; D remains ambiguous. Germline V gives CDR1 LGHNA, CDR2 YSLEER. The CDR3 extends over 14 amino acids. Deletions cut 0 bases from V and 1 base from J, with 6 bases between. In DNA, the CDR3 is TGCGCCAGCAGCCAAGATCTGGAGAACACTGAAGCTTTCTTT. This sequence encodes CASSQDLENTEAFF.

The chain uses TRBV6-5 and TRBJ1-1; D is possibly TRBD1 (5 bases). Looked up from germline, CDR1 is MNHEY and CDR2 is SVGAGI. This CDR3 contains 12 residues. The V gene lost 5 bases and the J gene lost 7 bases, with 11 bases spanning the gap. CDR3 sequence: CASSHGTDEAFF. The CDR3 DNA reads as TGTGCCAGCAGTCACGGGACCGATGAAGCTTTCTTT.

This clone was seen once. This CDR3 reads CASSSLQGAQSDEQYF. CDR3 sequence (DNA): TGTGCCAGCAGTTCCCTACAGGGGGCGCAGAGTGACGAGCAGTACTTC. The V gene is TRBV27, the J gene TRBJ2-7; 9 bases map to TRBD1. Germline values: CDR1 MNHEY, CDR2 SMNVEV (reference sequence). This CDR3 spans 16 amino acids. V lost 4 bases to trimming and J lost 5 bases; unmatched junction nucleotides: 12.

The V and J genes are TRBV19 and TRBJ1-5; 7 bases map to TRBD1. V dropped 6 bases and J dropped 7; count of bases not matched to a gene: 18. CDR1 and CDR2 from the germline V gene are LNHDA and SQIVND (reference sequence). The CDR3 covers 17 residues. In DNA, the CDR3 is TGTGCCAGTAGACGCTCCGGGACAGTCACGGGGGGCCAGCCCCAGCATTTT. This sequence encodes CASRRSGTVTGGQPQHF.